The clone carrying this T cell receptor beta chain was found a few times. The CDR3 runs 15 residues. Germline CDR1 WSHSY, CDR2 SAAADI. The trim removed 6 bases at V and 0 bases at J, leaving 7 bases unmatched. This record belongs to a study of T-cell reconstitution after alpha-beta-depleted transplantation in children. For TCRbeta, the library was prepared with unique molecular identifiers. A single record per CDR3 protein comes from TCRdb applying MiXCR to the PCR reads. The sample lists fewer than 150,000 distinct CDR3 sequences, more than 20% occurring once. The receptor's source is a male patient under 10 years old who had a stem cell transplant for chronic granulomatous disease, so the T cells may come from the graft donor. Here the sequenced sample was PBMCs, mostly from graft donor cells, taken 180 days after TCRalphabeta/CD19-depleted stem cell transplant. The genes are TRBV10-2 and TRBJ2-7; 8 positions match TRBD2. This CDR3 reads CASRDGLATSYEQYF. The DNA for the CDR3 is TGCGCCAGCAGAGATGGACTAGCCACCTCCTACGAGCAGTACTTC.